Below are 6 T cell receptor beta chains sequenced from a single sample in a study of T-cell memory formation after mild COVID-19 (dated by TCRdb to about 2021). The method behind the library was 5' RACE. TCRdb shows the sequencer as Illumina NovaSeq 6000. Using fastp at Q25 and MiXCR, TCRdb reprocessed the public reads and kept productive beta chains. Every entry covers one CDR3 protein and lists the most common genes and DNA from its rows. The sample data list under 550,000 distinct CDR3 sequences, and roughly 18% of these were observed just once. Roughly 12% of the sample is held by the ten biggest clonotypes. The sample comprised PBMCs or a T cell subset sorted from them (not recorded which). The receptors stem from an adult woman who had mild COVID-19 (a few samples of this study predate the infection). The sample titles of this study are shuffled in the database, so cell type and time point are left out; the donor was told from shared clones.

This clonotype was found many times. The CDR3 region has the DNA TGTGCCAGCAGTTTGACAGGGGAGAACACTGAAGCTTTCTTT. Residues: CASSLTGENTEAFF. The gene calls are TRBV12-3 or TRBV12-4 and TRBJ1-1, with 8 bases aligning to TRBD1. The CDR3 consists of 14 residues. The ends lost 3 bases at V and 1 base at J; junction bases unmatched: 1.

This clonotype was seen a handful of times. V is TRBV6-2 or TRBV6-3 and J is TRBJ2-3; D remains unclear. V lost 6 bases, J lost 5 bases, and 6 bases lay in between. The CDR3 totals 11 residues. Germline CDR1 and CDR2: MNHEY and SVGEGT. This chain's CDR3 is CASRVGDTQYF. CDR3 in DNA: TGTGCCAGCAGGGTTGGAGATACGCAGTATTTT.

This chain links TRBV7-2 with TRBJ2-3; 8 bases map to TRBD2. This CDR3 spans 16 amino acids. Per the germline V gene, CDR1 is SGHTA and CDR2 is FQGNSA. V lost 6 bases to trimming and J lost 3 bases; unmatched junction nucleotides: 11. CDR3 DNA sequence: TGTGCCAGCAGTTCCGCAGGGACTAGTCTAACAGATACGCAGTATTTT. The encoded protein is CASSSAGTSLTDTQYF.

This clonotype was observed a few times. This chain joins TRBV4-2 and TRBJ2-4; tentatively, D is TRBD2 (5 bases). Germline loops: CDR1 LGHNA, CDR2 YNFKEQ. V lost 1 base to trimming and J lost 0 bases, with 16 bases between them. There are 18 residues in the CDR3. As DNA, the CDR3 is TGTGCCAGCAGCCAAGCGTTACTCCGGGATGTAGCCAAAAACATTCAGTACTTC. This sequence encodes CASSQALLRDVAKNIQYF.

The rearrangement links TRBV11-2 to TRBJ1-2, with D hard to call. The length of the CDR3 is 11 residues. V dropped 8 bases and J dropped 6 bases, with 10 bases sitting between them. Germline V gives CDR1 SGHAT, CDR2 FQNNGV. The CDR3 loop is CASPDGDGYTF. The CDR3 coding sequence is TGTGCCAGCCCTGATGGGGATGGCTACACCTTC.

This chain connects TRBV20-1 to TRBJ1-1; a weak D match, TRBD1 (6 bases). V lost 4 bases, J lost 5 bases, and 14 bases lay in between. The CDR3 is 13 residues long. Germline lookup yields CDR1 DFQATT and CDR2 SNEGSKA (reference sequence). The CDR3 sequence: CSAIRGWWTEAFF. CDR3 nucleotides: TGCAGTGCTATCAGGGGTTGGTGGACTGAAGCTTTCTTT.